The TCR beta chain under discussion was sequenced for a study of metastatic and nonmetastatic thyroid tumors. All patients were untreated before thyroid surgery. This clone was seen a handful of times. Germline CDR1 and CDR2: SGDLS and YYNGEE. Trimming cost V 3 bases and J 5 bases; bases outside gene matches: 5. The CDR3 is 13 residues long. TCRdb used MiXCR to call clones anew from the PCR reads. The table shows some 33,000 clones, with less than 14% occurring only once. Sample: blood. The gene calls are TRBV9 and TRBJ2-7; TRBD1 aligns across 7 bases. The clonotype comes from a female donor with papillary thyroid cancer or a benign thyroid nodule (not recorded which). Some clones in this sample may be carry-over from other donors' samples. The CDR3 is CASSEQGIDEQYF. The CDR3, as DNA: TGTGCCAGCAGCGAACAGGGGATTGACGAGCAGTACTTC.